The rows below give T cell receptor beta chains drawn from one sample of a study of blood T cell repertoires in COVID-19. TCRdb's table, derived via immunoSEQ multiplex PCR, lists solely in-frame clones and lacks some. Of around 41,000 clones in the sample, 88% were seen once. Material for sequencing was peripheral blood. The receptors were sampled from a human donor in a cohort sampled during active COVID-19. The CDR3 runs from the conserved cysteine through the conserved F or W. The D gene is left open where the match is weak.

d_gene: TRBD1; v_gene: TRBV15; CDR3aa: CATSPRTGGDYGYTF
d_gene: -; v_gene: TRBV3-1/TRBV3-2; CDR3aa: CASSQDVAGADYGYTF
d_gene: -; v_gene: TRBV27; CDR3aa: CASSFSGSYYEQYF
d_gene: -; v_gene: TRBV9; CDR3aa: CASSVGSVIVGELFF
d_gene: TRBD2; v_gene: TRBV30; CDR3aa: CAWKGLAGERVYEQYF
d_gene: TRBD1; v_gene: TRBV5-6; CDR3aa: CASSVRDRSYEQYF
d_gene: TRBD2; v_gene: TRBV4-1; CDR3aa: CASSQDSGEGGEQFF
d_gene: TRBD2; v_gene: TRBV27; CDR3aa: CASSFSWGGVSNNEQFF
d_gene: TRBD2; v_gene: TRBV24-1; CDR3aa: CATSRYSGTQETQYF
d_gene: -; v_gene: TRBV15; CDR3aa: CATSRDRGTDTGELFF
d_gene: -; v_gene: TRBV28; CDR3aa: CASSSVLRRVDEEQFF